This TCR beta chain was documented in a study of blood T cell repertoires in COVID-19. This CDR3 has 15 amino acids. Trimming pared 6 bases from V and 3 bases from J, leaving 18 bases between. In germline, CDR1 is GTSNPN, CDR2 SVGIG (reference sequence). Assay: immunoSEQ multiplex PCR; the TCRdb copy retains only in-frame clones and omits some. This table has almost 250,000 clones, roughly 85% appearing once. This sequence joins TRBV30 and TRBJ1-5, with D perhaps TRBD1 (6 bases). The source of this sequence is a woman in her fifties or sixties with acute COVID-19. The sample comprised PBMCs or T cells enriched from blood (not recorded which). CDR3 protein: CACHPGGASNQPQHF. CDR3 sequence (DNA): TGTGCCTGCCATCCGGGGGGGGCCTCCAATCAGCCCCAGCATTTT.